These 13 T cell receptor beta chains were sequenced from one sample in a study of identical twins. TCRdb itself ran the 5' RACE reads through MiXCR, one entry per CDR3 protein. The sample contains roughly 570,000 distinct CDR3 sequences, 7.5% to 10% of which appear only once. These data were also reused for a study on yellow fever vaccine responses in identical twins.

The material sequenced was PBMCs. The receptors shown here come from a woman between 18 and 29 years old in good health.

V and J are TRBV7-2 and TRBJ2-5, with D hard to call. Germline values: CDR1 SGHTA, CDR2 FQGNSA. The CDR3 loop spans 14 amino acids. The ends were cut back, 6 bases at V and 2 bases at J, with 13 bases in the middle. CDR3 nucleotide sequence: TGTGCCAGCAGTTTTTGGGAAGGACAAGAGACCCAGTACTTC. Translated: CASSFWEGQETQYF.

This clonotype was counted many times. The V and J genes are TRBV6-1 and TRBJ2-2; perhaps TRBD2 as D (5 bases). V lost 4 bases and J 1 base, leaving 10 bases between the germline ends. The germline V gene encodes CDR1 MNHNS and CDR2 SASEGT. The CDR3 is 15 residues long. The CDR3 nucleotides read TGTGCCAGCAGTGGTCGGGGATTGAACACCGGGGAGCTGTTTTTT. This encodes CASSGRGLNTGELFF.

This clonotype was seen many times. The chain is built from TRBV10-3 and TRBJ2-1; TRBD2 matches 7 bases. After removal of 8 bases from V and 6 bases from J, the junction contained 7 bases not matched to a gene. Germline V gene lookup returns CDR1 ENHRY and CDR2 SYGVKD. The CDR3 is made up of 13 amino acids. Written as DNA, the CDR3 is TGTGCCATCGGACTAGGGGCGTCCAATGAGCAGTTCTTC. It encodes CAIGLGASNEQFF.

The V call is TRBV24-1, the J call TRBJ2-5; D is possibly TRBD1 (5 bases). V lost 2 bases to trimming and J lost 4 bases, with 7 bases between them. The germline V gene encodes CDR1 KGHDR and CDR2 SFDVKD. CDR3 length: 13 amino acids. In DNA, the CDR3 is TGTGCCACCAGTGATTCAGGGTTAGAGACCCAGTACTTC. Protein product: CATSDSGLETQYF.

This clonotype was seen ten or more times. The rearrangement uses TRBV5-1 and TRBJ2-7; D may be TRBD2 (5 bases). This CDR3 has 13 residues. The germline gives CDR1 SGHRS, CDR2 YFSETQ. The V end was cut by 0 bases, the J end by 6 bases, with 10 bases between. The CDR3 loop is CASSLDGMGEQYF. The CDR3 DNA follows: TGCGCCAGCAGCTTGGACGGGATGGGCGAGCAGTACTTC.

The gene calls are TRBV28 and TRBJ2-1, with 8 bases that match TRBD1. Germline lookup yields CDR1 MDHEN and CDR2 SYDVKM. With V trimmed by 8 bases and J by 7 bases, 13 bases remained unmatched. The CDR3 runs to 15 residues. CDR3: CASLKPGQARNEQFF. The CDR3 DNA sequence: TGTGCCAGCTTAAAACCGGGACAGGCTAGGAATGAGCAGTTCTTC. Full variable domain (missing parts from reference TRBV28 and TRBJ2-1): DVKVTQSSRYLVKRTGEKVFLECVQDMDHENMFWYRQDPGLGLRLIYFSYDVKMKEKGDIPEGYSVSREKKERFSLILESASTNQTSMYLCASLKPGQARNEQFFGPGTRLTVL.

The chain joins TRBV20-1 to TRBJ2-3, with 8 bases identical to TRBD1. V was clipped by 7 bases and J by 2 bases; unmatched bases: 11. The CDR3 extends over 15 amino acids. Looked up from germline, CDR1 is DFQATT and CDR2 is SNEGSKA (reference sequence). CDR3 protein: CSDTGTGRYTDTQYF. The CDR3 coding sequence is TGCAGTGATACTGGGACAGGAAGGTACACAGATACGCAGTATTTT.

The chain employs TRBV15 and TRBJ2-1, with 9 bases lining up with TRBD1. CDR1 and CDR2 from the germline V gene are LNHNV and YYDKDF (reference sequence). V lost 9 bases and J lost 6; bases outside the gene matches: 9. This CDR3 region has 14 residues. In nucleotides, the CDR3 is TGTGCCACTAACCGGGACAGGGCCTTCAATGAGCAGTTCTTC. Protein sequence: CATNRDRAFNEQFF. Together with reference TRBV15 and TRBJ2-1, the CDR3 gives the full variable domain: DAMVIQNPRYQVTQFGKPVTLSCSQTLNHNVMYWYQQKSSQAPKLLFHYYDKDFNNEADTPDNFQSRRPNTSFCFLDIRSPGLGDTAMYLCATNRDRAFNEQFFGPGTRLTVL.

There are a few counts of this clonotype. The J gene is TRBJ1-6, the V gene TRBV5-5, with D maybe TRBD1 (5 bases). The germline V and J ends were trimmed by 4 bases and 10 bases, with 15 bases remaining between them. This CDR3 contains 14 residues. Per germline, CDR1 SGHKS and CDR2 YYEKEE (reference sequence). Here the CDR3 reads CASSRGGSVSPLHF. CDR3 DNA sequence: TGTGCCAGCAGCCGGGGGGGGTCAGTATCACCCCTCCACTTT.

V and J are TRBV28 and TRBJ1-1; 7 positions match TRBD1. The CDR3 spans 14 residues. From germline, CDR1 is MDHEN and CDR2 SYDVKM. Trimming removed 10 bases from V and 11 bases from J; junction bases left unmatched: 19. DNA for the CDR3: TGTGCCACCCGACAGTCAGGGACAGAAAATGCCGCTTTCTTT. Translated, it gives CATRQSGTENAAFF.

This clonotype was observed many times. The chain combines TRBV3-1 with TRBJ1-4; TRBD1 matches at 7 bases. Germline loops: CDR1 LGHDT, CDR2 YNNKEL (reference sequence). This CDR3 has 15 residues. With V trimmed by 4 bases and J by 0 bases, 2 bases remained unmatched. CDR3 bases: TGTGCCAGCAGCCCCGGGACAGCAACTAATGAAAAACTGTTTTTT. Its translation is CASSPGTATNEKLFF.

At least ten counts were recorded for this clonotype. The chain's CDR3 is CSARLPAKNIQYF. The DNA of the CDR3 is TGCAGTGCTAGACTCCCGGCCAAAAACATTCAGTACTTC. The chain couples TRBV20-1 to TRBJ2-4, with D unresolved. The CDR3 contains 13 residues. Trimming took 2 bases from V and 1 from J, leaving 6 bases between them. From germline, CDR1 is DFQATT and CDR2 SNEGSKA (reference sequence).

In regard to this clonotype: A junction end diverges from the germline sequence, so it may reflect a read error. CDR3 sequence: CASSQGAGQGLNTEAFF. In DNA form, the CDR3 reads TGCGCCAGCAGTCAAGGGGCGGGACAGGGACTGAACACTGAAGCTTTCTTT. The rearrangement joins TRBV4-3 to TRBJ1-1; 9 positions agree with TRBD1. This CDR3 region has 17 residues. CDR1 LGHNA and CDR2 YSLEER come from the germline V gene.